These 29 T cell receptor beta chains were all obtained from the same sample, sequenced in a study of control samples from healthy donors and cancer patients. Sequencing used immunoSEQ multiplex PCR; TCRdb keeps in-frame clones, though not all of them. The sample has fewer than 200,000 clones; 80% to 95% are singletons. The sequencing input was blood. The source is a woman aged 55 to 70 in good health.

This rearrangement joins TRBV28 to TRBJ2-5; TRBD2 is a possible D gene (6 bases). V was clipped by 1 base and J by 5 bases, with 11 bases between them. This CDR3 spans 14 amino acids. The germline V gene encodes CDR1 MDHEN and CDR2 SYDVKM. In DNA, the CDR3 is TGTGCCAGCAGTTTATTGTCAGGGAGGGAGACCCAGTACTTC. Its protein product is CASSLLSGRETQYF.

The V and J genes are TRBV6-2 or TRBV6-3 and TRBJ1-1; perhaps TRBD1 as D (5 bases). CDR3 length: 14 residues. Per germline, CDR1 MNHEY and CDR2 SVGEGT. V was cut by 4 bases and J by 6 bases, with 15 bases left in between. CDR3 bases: TGTGCCAGCAGTTTTTCTACGTCGGGGGCTGAAGCTTTCTTT. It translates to CASSFSTSGAEAFF.

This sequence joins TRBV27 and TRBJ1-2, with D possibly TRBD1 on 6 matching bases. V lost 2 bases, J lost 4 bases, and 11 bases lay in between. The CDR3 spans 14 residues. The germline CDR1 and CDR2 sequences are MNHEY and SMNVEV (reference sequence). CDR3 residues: CASSLGQIPYGYTF. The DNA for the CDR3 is TGTGCCAGCAGTTTAGGACAGATACCCTATGGCTACACCTTC.

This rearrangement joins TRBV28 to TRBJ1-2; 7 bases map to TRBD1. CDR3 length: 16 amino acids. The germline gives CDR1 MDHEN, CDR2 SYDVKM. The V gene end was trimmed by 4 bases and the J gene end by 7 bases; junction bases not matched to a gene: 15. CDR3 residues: CASSYDREPLLRGYTF. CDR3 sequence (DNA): TGTGCCAGCAGTTATGACAGGGAACCATTACTACGTGGCTACACCTTC.

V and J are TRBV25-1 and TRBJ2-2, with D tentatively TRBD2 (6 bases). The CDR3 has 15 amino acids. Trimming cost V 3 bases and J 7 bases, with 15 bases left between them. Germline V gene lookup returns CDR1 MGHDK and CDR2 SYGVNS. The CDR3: CASSDAGRKRGELFF. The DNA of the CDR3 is TGTGCCAGCAGTGACGCGGGGAGGAAACGCGGGGAGCTGTTTTTT.

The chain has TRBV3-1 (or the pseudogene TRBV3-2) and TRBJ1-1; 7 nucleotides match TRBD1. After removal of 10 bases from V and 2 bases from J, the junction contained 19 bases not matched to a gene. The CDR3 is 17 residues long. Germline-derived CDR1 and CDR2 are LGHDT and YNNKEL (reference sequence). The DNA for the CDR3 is TGTGCCACCCAGAGGGGGCAGGGGTCGATGTCAAACACTGAAGCTTTCTTT. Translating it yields CATQRGQGSMSNTEAFF.

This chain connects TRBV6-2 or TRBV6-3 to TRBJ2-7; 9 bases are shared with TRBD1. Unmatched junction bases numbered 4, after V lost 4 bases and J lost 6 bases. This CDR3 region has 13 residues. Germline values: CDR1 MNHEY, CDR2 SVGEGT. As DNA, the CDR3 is TGTGCCAGCAGTTGGACAGGGGAGGGCGAGCAGTACTTC. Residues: CASSWTGEGEQYF.

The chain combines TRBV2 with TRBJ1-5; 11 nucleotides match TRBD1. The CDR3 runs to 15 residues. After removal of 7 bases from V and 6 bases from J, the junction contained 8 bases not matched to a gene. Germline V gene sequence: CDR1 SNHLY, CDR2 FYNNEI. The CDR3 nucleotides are TGTGCCAGCACCGGGACAGGGGGAAGCGGTCAGCCCCAGCATTTT. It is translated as CASTGTGGSGQPQHF.

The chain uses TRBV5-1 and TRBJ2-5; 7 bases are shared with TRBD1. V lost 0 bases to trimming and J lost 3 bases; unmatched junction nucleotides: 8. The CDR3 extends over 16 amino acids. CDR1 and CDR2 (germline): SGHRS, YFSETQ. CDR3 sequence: CASSLGTGSTEETQYF. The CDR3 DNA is TGCGCCAGCAGCTTGGGGACAGGCAGCACAGAAGAGACCCAGTACTTC.

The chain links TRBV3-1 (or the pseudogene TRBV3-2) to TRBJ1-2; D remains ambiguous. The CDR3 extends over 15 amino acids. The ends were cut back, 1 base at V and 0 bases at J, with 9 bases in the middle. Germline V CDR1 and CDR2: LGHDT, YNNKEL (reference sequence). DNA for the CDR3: TGTGCCAGCAGCCAAGTGGGAGAGGCTAACTATGGCTACACCTTC. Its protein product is CASSQVGEANYGYTF.

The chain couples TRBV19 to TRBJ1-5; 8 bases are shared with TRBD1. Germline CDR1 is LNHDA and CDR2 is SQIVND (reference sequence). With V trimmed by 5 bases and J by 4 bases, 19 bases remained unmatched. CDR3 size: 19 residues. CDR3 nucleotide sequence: TGTGCCAGTAGTCGTAGGACAGGGAAAACCCCGAGGGCGAATCAGCCCCAGCATTTT. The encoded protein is CASSRRTGKTPRANQPQHF. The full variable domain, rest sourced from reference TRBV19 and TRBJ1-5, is DGGITQSPKYLFRKEGQNVTLSCEQNLNHDAMYWYRQDPGQGLRLIYYSQIVNDFQKGDIAEGYSVSREKKESFPLTVTSAQKNPTAFYLCASSRRTGKTPRANQPQHFGDGTRLSIL.

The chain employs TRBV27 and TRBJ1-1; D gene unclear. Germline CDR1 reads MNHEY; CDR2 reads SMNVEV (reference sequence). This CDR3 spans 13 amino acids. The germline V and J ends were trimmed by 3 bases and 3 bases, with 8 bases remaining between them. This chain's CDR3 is CASSFNFDTEAFF. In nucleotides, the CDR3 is TGTGCCAGCAGTTTCAACTTTGACACTGAAGCTTTCTTT.

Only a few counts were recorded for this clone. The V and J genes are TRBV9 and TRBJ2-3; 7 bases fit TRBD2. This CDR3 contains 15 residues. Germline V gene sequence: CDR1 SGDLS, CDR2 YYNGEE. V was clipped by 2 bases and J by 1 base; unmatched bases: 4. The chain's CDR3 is CASSVGGGGTDTQYF. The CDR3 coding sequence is TGTGCCAGCAGCGTCGGGGGAGGGGGCACAGATACGCAGTATTTT. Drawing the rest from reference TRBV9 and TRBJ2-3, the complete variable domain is DSGVTQTPKHLITATGQRVTLRCSPRSGDLSVYWYQQSLDQGLQFLIQYYNGEERAKGNILERFSAQQFPDLHSELNLSSLELGDSALYFCASSVGGGGTDTQYFGPGTRLTVL.

The CDR3 coding sequence is TGTGCCAGCAGGCAGGACCCCAATGTACAGTTTTTT. It translates to CASRQDPNVQFF. The chain joins TRBV12-3 or TRBV12-4 to TRBJ1-4; D is ambiguous. The V and J ends lost 6 bases and 16 bases respectively, with 18 bases between them. The CDR3 is made up of 12 amino acids.

This CDR3 is CASSHRKYWDEQYF. The CDR3, as DNA: TGTGCCAGCAGCCACAGAAAGTATTGGGACGAGCAGTACTTC. The chain combines TRBV6-2 or TRBV6-3 with TRBJ2-7, with D uncertain. This CDR3 is 14 amino acids long. Germline CDR1 and CDR2: MNHEY and SVGEGT. V was cut by 6 bases and J by 5 bases, with 17 bases left in between.

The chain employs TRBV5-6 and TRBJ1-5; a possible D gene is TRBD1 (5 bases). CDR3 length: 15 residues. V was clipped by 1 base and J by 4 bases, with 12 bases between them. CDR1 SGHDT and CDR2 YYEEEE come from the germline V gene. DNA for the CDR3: TGTGCCAGCAGCTTGATGCAGGGAAGGAATCAGCCCCAGCATTTT. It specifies CASSLMQGRNQPQHF. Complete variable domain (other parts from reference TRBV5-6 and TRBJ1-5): DAGVTQSPTHLIKTRGQQVTLRCSPKSGHDTVSWYQQALGQGPQFIFQYYEEEERQRGNFPDRFSGHQFPNYSSELNVNALLLGDSALYLCASSLMQGRNQPQHFGDGTRLSIL.

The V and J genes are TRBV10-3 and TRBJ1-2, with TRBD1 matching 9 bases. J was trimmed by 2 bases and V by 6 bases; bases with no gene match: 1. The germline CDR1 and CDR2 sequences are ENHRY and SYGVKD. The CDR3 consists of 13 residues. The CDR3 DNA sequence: TGTGCCATCAGGGGGACAGGGAACTATGGCTACACCTTC. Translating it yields CAIRGTGNYGYTF.

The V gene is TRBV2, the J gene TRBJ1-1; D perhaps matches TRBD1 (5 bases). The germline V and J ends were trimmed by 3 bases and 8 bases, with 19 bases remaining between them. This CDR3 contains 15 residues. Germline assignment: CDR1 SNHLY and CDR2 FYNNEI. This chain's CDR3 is CASSDDGGLASEAFF. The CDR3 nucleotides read TGTGCCAGCAGTGATGACGGGGGTCTTGCCTCAGAAGCTTTCTTT.

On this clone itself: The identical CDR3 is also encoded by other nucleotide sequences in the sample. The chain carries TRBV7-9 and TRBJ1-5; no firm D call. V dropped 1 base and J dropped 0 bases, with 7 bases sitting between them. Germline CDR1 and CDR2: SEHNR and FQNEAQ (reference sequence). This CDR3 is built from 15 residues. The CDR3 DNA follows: TGTGCCAGCAGCTTAGGAGGATATAGCAATCAGCCCCAGCATTTT. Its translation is CASSLGGYSNQPQHF.

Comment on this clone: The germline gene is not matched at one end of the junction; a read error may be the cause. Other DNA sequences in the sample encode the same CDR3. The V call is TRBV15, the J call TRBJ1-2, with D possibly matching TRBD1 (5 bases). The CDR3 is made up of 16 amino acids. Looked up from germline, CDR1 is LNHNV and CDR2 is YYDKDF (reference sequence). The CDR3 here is CATSRDLFGAEDGYTF. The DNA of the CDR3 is TGCGCCACCAGCAGAGATCTTTTCGGGGCCGAGGATGGCTACACCTTC.

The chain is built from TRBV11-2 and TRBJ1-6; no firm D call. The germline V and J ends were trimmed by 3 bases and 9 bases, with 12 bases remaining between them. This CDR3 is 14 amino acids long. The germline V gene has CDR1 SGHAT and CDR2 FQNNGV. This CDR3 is CASSFATESSPLHF. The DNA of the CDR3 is TGTGCCAGCAGCTTCGCTACCGAGAGTTCACCCCTCCACTTT.

The CDR3 DNA sequence: TGTGCCAGCAGTCCCCCCGGGCAGAGAAACACTGAAGCTTTCTTT. It is translated as CASSPPGQRNTEAFF. This sequence joins TRBV6-6 and TRBJ1-1, with D uncertain. This CDR3 has 15 amino acids. Trimming took 5 bases from V and 2 from J, leaving 15 bases between them. CDR1 and CDR2 (germline): MNHNY, SVGAGI (reference sequence).

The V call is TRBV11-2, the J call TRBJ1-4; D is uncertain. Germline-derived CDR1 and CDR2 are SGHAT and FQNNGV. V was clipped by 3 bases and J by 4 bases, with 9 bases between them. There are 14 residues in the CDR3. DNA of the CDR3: TGTGCCAGCAGCTTGTATAGGGATAATGAAAAACTGTTTTTT. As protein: CASSLYRDNEKLFF.

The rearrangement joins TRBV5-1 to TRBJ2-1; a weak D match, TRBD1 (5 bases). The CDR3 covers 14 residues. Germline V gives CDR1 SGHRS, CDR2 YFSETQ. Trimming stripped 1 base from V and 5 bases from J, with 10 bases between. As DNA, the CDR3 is TGCGCCAGCAGCTTGAATGGGGCCAACAATGAGCAGTTCTTC. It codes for CASSLNGANNEQFF.

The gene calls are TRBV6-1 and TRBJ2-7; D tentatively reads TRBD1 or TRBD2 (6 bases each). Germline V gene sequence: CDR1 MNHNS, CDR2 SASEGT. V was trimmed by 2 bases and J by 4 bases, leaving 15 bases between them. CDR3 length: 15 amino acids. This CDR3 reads CASSESPGASYEQYF. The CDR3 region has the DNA TGTGCCAGCAGTGAAAGCCCGGGGGCGTCGTACGAGCAGTACTTC.

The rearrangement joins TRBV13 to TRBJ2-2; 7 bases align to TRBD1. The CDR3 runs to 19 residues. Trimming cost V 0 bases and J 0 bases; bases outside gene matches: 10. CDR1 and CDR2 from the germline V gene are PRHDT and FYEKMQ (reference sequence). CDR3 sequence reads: CASSLGKQGTGTNTGELFF. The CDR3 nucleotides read TGTGCCAGCAGCTTAGGCAAACAGGGGACGGGTACGAACACCGGGGAGCTGTTTTTT.

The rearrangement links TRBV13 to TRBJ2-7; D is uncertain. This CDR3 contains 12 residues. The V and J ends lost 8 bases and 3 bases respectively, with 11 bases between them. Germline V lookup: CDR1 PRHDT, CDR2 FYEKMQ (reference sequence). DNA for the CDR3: TGTGCCAGCGGGTTATGGGACTACGAGCAGTACTTC. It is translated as CASGLWDYEQYF.

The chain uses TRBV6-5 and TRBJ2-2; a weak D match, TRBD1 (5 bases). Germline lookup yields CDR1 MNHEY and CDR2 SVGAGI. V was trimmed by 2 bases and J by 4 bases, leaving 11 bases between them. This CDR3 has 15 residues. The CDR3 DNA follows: TGTGCCAGCAGTTACCAGGGAAGGGGCACCGGGGAGCTGTTTTTT. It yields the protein CASSYQGRGTGELFF.

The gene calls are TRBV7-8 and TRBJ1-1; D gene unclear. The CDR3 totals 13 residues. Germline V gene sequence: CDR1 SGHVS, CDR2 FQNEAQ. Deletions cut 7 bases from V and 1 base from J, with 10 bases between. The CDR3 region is CASTGLKNTEAFF. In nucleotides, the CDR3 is TGTGCCAGCACTGGGCTAAAGAACACTGAAGCTTTCTTT. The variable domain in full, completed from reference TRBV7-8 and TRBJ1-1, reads GAGVSQSPRYKVAKRGQDVALRCDPISGHVSLFWYQQALGQGPEFLTYFQNEAQLDKSGLPSDRFFAERPEGSVSTLKIQRTQQEDSAVYLCASTGLKNTEAFFGQGTRLTVV.